This TCR beta chain stems from a study of spatial heterogeneity in lung cancer. Losses at the gene ends were 10 bases for V and 0 bases for J; bases not matched to a gene: 12. CDR3 length equals 18 residues. Germline V lookup: CDR1 SNHLY, CDR2 FYNNEI. The time point is: sample taken at primary tumor resection. No cell sorting; template was whole RNA from tumor, lung tissue or PBMC. Every TCR cDNA molecule bore a unique molecular identifier. A single record per CDR3 protein comes from TCRdb applying MiXCR to the 5' RACE reads. The table records more than 9,500 distinct CDR3 sequences, 5.5% to 8% of them present only once. This clonotype showed up many times. In a library made to pick up alpha chains, this beta chain is a stray read with a size that means little.

This receptor was obtained from a male donor with early-stage non-small cell lung cancer. The source was normal lung tissue next to the tumor, collected at surgery. The chain recombines TRBV2 with TRBJ2-2; 12 bases agree with TRBD2. DNA for the CDR3: TGTGCCACCGACGCTAGCGGGAGGGACTTCGCGAACACCGGGGAGCTGTTTTTT. Translation: CATDASGRDFANTGELFF. Based on the CDR3 plus reference TRBV2 and TRBJ2-2, the full variable domain is EPEVTQTPSHQVTQMGQEVILRCVPISNHLYFYWYRQILGQKVEFLVSFYNNEISEKSEIFDDQFSVERPDGSNFTLKIRSTKLEDSAMYFCATDASGRDFANTGELFFGEGSRLTVL.